These 10 T cell receptor beta chains were sequenced from one sample in a study of CD8+ T cells in alopecia areata. Sequencing templates came from extracted RNA that was reverse transcribed into cDNA. Clones were read by immunoSEQ multiplex PCR, and TCRdb kept only the in-frame ones, dropping some. The sample consists of about 210,000 clones, under 40% of them appearing once. Described treatment: oral pan-JAK inhibitor, 5-10 mg twice daily. The sequences come from CD4+ T cells sorted from blood, collected between weeks 30 and 35, from a patient treated with tofacitinib. These receptors all stem from a human donor with alopecia areata.

This clone appeared a few times. The chain combines TRBV2 with TRBJ1-1, with D unclear. This CDR3 comprises 15 residues. From germline, CDR1 is SNHLY and CDR2 FYNNEI. The V end was cut by 7 bases, the J end by 4 bases, with 19 bases between. This CDR3 reads CASTHSTGFGTEAFF. The CDR3 DNA follows: TGTGCCAGCACCCACTCCACGGGGTTTGGCACTGAAGCTTTCTTT. The full variable domain, rest sourced from reference TRBV2 and TRBJ1-1, is EPEVTQTPSHQVTQMGQEVILRCVPISNHLYFYWYRQILGQKVEFLVSFYNNEISEKSEIFDDQFSVERPDGSNFTLKIRSTKLEDSAMYFCASTHSTGFGTEAFFGQGTRLTVV.

This rearrangement joins TRBV7-2 to TRBJ2-7, with D possibly being TRBD2 (6 bases). This CDR3 has 14 residues. V was pared by 4 bases and J by 2 bases, with 12 bases between. Germline CDR1 and CDR2: SGHTA and FQGNSA. The CDR3 loop reads CASSWGRETYEQYF. CDR3 DNA: TGTGCCAGCAGCTGGGGACGGGAGACCTACGAGCAGTACTTC.

As to this clone: This specimen includes other DNA sequences encoding the same CDR3. The chain recombines TRBV29-1 with TRBJ2-3, with 8 bases that match TRBD1. J lost 3 bases, V lost 6 bases, and 2 bases had no gene match. Germline-derived CDR1 and CDR2 are SQVTM and ANQGSEA. CDR3 length: 12 amino acids. This CDR3 reads CSVDRVTDTQYF. DNA for the CDR3: TGCAGCGTGGACAGGGTTACAGATACGCAGTATTTT.

This clone was seen a few times. The genes are TRBV19 and TRBJ2-1; 8 nucleotides line up with TRBD1. CDR1 is LNHDA and CDR2 is SQIVND in the germline V gene (reference sequence). Trimming removed 6 bases from V and 3 bases from J; junction bases left unmatched: 10. This CDR3 comprises 16 residues. CDR3 coding DNA: TGTGCCAGTAGACCCGGGGGACAGGAGGGCTACAATGAGCAGTTCTTC. Translation gives CASRPGGQEGYNEQFF.

This clone came up a few times. The chain carries TRBV7-8 and TRBJ1-3; no clear D gene. Trimming took off 5 bases at V and 3 bases at J, with 14 bases between the two ends. CDR3 length: 15 amino acids. Germline V gives CDR1 SGHVS, CDR2 FQNEAQ. CDR3 DNA sequence: TGTGCCAGCAGCCCTCGGCGGATAAGTGGAAACACCATATATTTT. The encoded protein is CASSPRRISGNTIYF.

The chain links TRBV5-1 to TRBJ2-7, with 8 bases that match TRBD2. After removal of 6 bases from V and 2 bases from J, the junction contained 7 bases not matched to a gene. The germline V gene has CDR1 SGHRS and CDR2 YFSETQ. The CDR3 loop spans 14 amino acids. The CDR3 DNA reads as TGCGCCAGCATGGAGGCGGGAGGCCCCTACGAGCAGTACTTC. Translating it yields CASMEAGGPYEQYF. Filled out from reference TRBV5-1 and TRBJ2-7, the complete variable domain reads KAGVTQTPRYLIKTRGQQVTLSCSPISGHRSVSWYQQTPGQGLQFLFEYFSETQRNKGNFPGRFSGRQFSNSRSEMNVSTLELGDSALYLCASMEAGGPYEQYFGPGTRLTVT.

This clone showed up just a few times. The chain combines TRBV10-2 with TRBJ1-2, with 7 bases that match TRBD1. CDR1 WSHSY and CDR2 SAAADI come from the germline V gene. The CDR3 covers 14 residues. Trimming removed 6 bases from V and 1 base from J; junction bases left unmatched: 5. The CDR3 DNA follows: TGCGCCAGCAGAATGGGACAGCTTAACTATGGCTACACCTTC. Translation gives CASRMGQLNYGYTF.

This clone was seen a handful of times. This chain connects TRBV11-2 to TRBJ1-5; 7 nucleotides agree with TRBD1. This CDR3 has 16 residues. The ends lost 2 bases at V and 5 bases at J; junction bases unmatched: 9. The V gene's germline CDR1 is SGHAT and CDR2 FQNNGV. The chain's CDR3 is CASSLLRDRSDQPQHF. The CDR3 DNA follows: TGTGCCAGCAGCTTATTACGGGACAGATCTGATCAGCCCCAGCATTTT.

The chain joins TRBV29-1 to TRBJ1-2; TRBD1 might be the D (5 bases). The CDR3 covers 11 residues. The germline CDR1 and CDR2 sequences are SQVTM and ANQGSEA. Trimming pared 1 base from V and 8 bases from J, leaving 8 bases between. Written as DNA, the CDR3 is TGCAGCGTTGAAGTAAGACAGGGCTACACCTTC. Its protein is CSVEVRQGYTF.

J is TRBJ2-1 and V is TRBV5-1; 12 bases match TRBD2. The CDR3 consists of 15 residues. V was pared by 4 bases and J by 7 bases, with 6 bases of the junction left unmatched. CDR1 SGHRS and CDR2 YFSETQ come from the germline V gene. The CDR3 DNA reads TGCGCCAGCAGCCACCCTAGCGGGAGGGCGAATGAGCAGTTCTTC. Protein sequence: CASSHPSGRANEQFF.